The rows below give T cell receptor beta chains drawn from one sample of a study of blood T cell repertoires in COVID-19. The assay was immunoSEQ multiplex PCR, and TCRdb's table has in-frame clones only and misses some. There are roughly 260,000 clones in the sample; 86% occur only once, and about 9.8% lies in the top ten. Sequenced material: peripheral blood. The receptors come from a man aged 40-50 years who had recovered from COVID-19. Each CDR3 is given with its conserved first and last residue.

v_gene	CDR3aa
TRBV30	CAWGKQGAWTEAFF
TRBV5-1	CASSWGRGRARTDTQYF
TRBV5-3	CARTPNRLLLTGELFF
TRBV5-1	CASSFGLGGNEQFF
TRBV16	CASSQSAGQGIAKNIQYF
TRBV6-2/TRBV6-3	CASSTRAGGSYNEQFF
TRBV10-3	CAISGLPTDTQYF
TRBV4-1	CASSPGQGTKFGQFF
TRBV19	CASRRATNEKLFF
TRBV19	CASSTSGQETQYF
TRBV6-5	CASSPRQGARKTQYF
TRBV19	CASKIAGGSLYNEQFF
TRBV15	CATSRGVWGRLSTNEKLFF
TRBV12-3/TRBV12-4	CANSLDSSYTQYF
TRBV10-2	CASEGTVNTEAFF
TRBV6-4	CASSLTGQGTQYF
TRBV2	CARAGQGNSPLHF
TRBV25-1	CASSEYERGGRETQYF
TRBV6-6	CASSSLDEQYF
TRBV7-8	CASTGSDKARGEQYF
TRBV30	CAWSQGANEKLFF
TRBV6-2/TRBV6-3	CASSLGTGLLYEQYF
TRBV2	CASKPGVGEKLFF
TRBV18	CASSPGGLVGYNEQFF
TRBV7-2	CASSPTTRPLSGQFF
TRBV6-6	CASSPLPNYGYTF
TRBV20-1	CSASSRRGNIQYF
TRBV27	CASSSGGIHSPLHF
TRBV10-3	CAISAEVGYGYTF
TRBV11-2	CASAGSGANVLTF
TRBV6-1	CASSGLSGSITSYEQYF
TRBV29-1	CSVEDVGGGSGANVLTF
TRBV4-3	CASSQDQGHYEQYF
TRBV19	CASTPGTGYDTEAFF
TRBV15	CATSRDREASVREQFF
TRBV12-5	CASGLRTGRVTEAFF
TRBV19	CASMPWGRVDTEAFF
TRBV3-1/TRBV3-2	CASSQAGGGTVKNIQYF
TRBV7-9	CASSFAEEQYF
TRBV6-2/TRBV6-3	CASSWTSYNSPLHF
TRBV10-3	CAISAHMGQGTDTQYF
TRBV11-2	CASRRQGVIEQFF
TRBV5-1	CASSTTRDGYTF
TRBV13	CASTPPGGGSYNEQFF
TRBV19	CASSIPQGLRNEQFF
TRBV29-1	CSVERGSSYEQYF
TRBV19	CASSTPWTGFNNEQFF
TRBV3-1/TRBV3-2	CASSQDTGALYGYTF
TRBV7-9	CASSQIGGGEKLFF
TRBV6-5	CASSLSGGALDTQYF
TRBV30	CAWSPPGTRVNEQFF
TRBV2	CASSDREFSGNTIYF
TRBV12-5	CASGLVMGTGTNYGYTF